These 2 T cell receptor beta chains were all obtained from the same sample, sequenced in a study of cytomegalovirus exposure and HLA in healthy donors. Some clones are missing from TCRdb's copy, which holds only in-frame ones; the method was immunoSEQ multiplex PCR. The table lists about 79,000 clones, 80% to 95% of them singletons. The sequenced sample was PBMCs. These receptors were obtained from a young woman in good health and CMV-seronegative.

This sequence joins TRBV28 and TRBJ1-1, with 7 bases lining up with TRBD1. The CDR3 sequence is 14 residues long. Germline CDR1 and CDR2: MDHEN and SYDVKM. V lost 7 bases to trimming and J lost 1 base; unmatched junction nucleotides: 6. CDR3 DNA: TGTGCCAGCACCGAAGGGGGCTGGAACACTGAAGCTTTCTTT. Protein product: CASTEGGWNTEAFF.

The J gene is TRBJ1-2, the V gene TRBV29-1; D unclear. Germline CDR1 is SQVTM and CDR2 is ANQGSEA. Trimming removed 3 bases from V and 8 bases from J, with 13 bases in between. This CDR3 is built from 12 residues. CDR3 nucleotide sequence: TGCAGCGTTGATCCCGGGAGTGGAGGCTACACCTTC. Protein: CSVDPGSGGYTF.